This TCR beta chain is from a study of T-cell memory formation after mild COVID-19. Study observations and caveats: Clones that got smaller from day 15 to 85 had even CD4/CD8, while clones growing later tipped toward CD4+. Some responding clones appeared in pre-infection memory, suggesting cross-reactive memory joined.

Constant-segment-primed 5'RACE gave TCR alpha and TCR beta cDNA libraries with sample barcodes and UMIs. Each CDR3 protein is one row after TCRdb ran MiXCR on the 5' RACE reads. Here the sample spans under 350,000 distinct CDR3 sequences, 15% to 20% being singletons. The ends lost 5 bases at V and 2 bases at J; junction bases unmatched: 10. The CDR3 is made up of 17 amino acids. Germline lookup yields CDR1 SGHTA and CDR2 FQGNSA. This clonotype was counted only a few times. Its specificity is not known. This clonotype was sampled from a man aged 18 to 30 who had mild COVID-19 (a few samples of this study predate the infection). Cell type and time point are not known. This chain joins TRBV7-2 and TRBJ2-2, with 8 bases that match TRBD2. The source material was PBMCs or a T cell subset sorted from them (not recorded which). CDR3 sequence (DNA): TGTGCCAGCAGCCAGGGCTTGCGGGGGGCAAACACCGGGGAGCTGTTTTTT. Translating it yields CASSQGLRGANTGELFF.